The clone carrying this T cell receptor (beta chain) has just one count. This record comes from a study of cytomegalovirus exposure and HLA in healthy donors. PCR used 60 Vbeta primers and 13 Jbeta primers. Profiled with immunoSEQ multiplex PCR; TCRdb holds only in-frame clones, not every one. The sample includes 250,000 to 350,000 clones, around nine tenths seen only once; the top ten take around 2.1%. The germline CDR1 and CDR2 sequences are LNHDA and SQIVND (reference sequence). Trimming stripped 0 bases from V and 6 bases from J, with 6 bases between. CDR3 length: 12 amino acids. This chain connects TRBV19 to TRBJ2-7; no reliable D call. The TCR originated in a woman younger than 35 in good health and CMV-seronegative. Sequenced input: PBMCs. CDR3 amino acids: CASSIDRSEQYF. The CDR3 nucleotides read TGTGCCAGTAGTATAGATCGGAGCGAGCAGTACTTC.